This entry concerns a single T cell receptor (beta chain). Its antigen is not known. Trimming cost V 3 bases and J 2 bases; bases outside gene matches: 1. Germline values: CDR1 DFQATT, CDR2 SNEGSKA (reference sequence). CDR3 size: 13 residues. Each CDR3 protein gets one entry after TCRdb re-called the 5' RACE reads with MiXCR. The table includes approximately 400,000 distinct CDR3 sequences, about a sixth detected once. The data were obtained in a study of CD8 T cells in ankylosing spondylitis. The study's findings and limits: CD8+ by phenotype, disease-linked clones were relatively rare in peripheral blood. Reported data indicate significant enrichment of disease-linked clones within matched ankylosing spondylitis synovial fluid. Seemingly distinctive of ankylosing spondylitis blood was a TCR beta motif formed by eight highly homologous variants.

The source of this sequence is a male donor with ankylosing spondylitis. V usage is TRBV20-1 and J usage is TRBJ1-5; 7 positions agree with TRBD1. The sequenced sample was blood, either unsorted or a sorted T cell fraction (not recorded which). CDR3 protein: CSARGTGNQPQHF. The CDR3 nucleotides are TGCAGTGCTAGGGGGACAGGCAATCAGCCCCAGCATTTT.